The next 8 T cell receptor beta chains were all read from a single sample in a study of shared clonotypes between healthy human individuals. TCRdb's table, derived via immunoSEQ multiplex PCR, lists solely in-frame clones and lacks some. The repertoire includes 1,400,000 or so clones, 98% to 99% of them detected once, and approximately 0.4% sits in the top ten. The sample taken for sequencing was naive CD4+ T cells sorted from blood. Subset denoted: CD45RA+ positively selected. These receptors all come from a man between 25 and 39 years old in good health.

This sequence joins TRBV28 and TRBJ2-7; 7 bases agree with TRBD1. The CDR3 contains 15 residues. CDR1 and CDR2 (germline): MDHEN, SYDVKM. Unmatched junction bases numbered 9, after V lost 5 bases and J lost 2 bases. The CDR3 region is CASSVWTGDPYEQYF. CDR3 coding DNA: TGTGCCAGCAGTGTTTGGACAGGCGATCCCTACGAGCAGTACTTC.

The CDR3 loop reads CASIQKAGLFHEQYF. The DNA of the CDR3 is TGTGCCAGCATCCAAAAAGCGGGACTCTTCCACGAGCAGTACTTC. V usage is TRBV27 and J usage is TRBJ2-7, with 7 positions matching TRBD2. CDR3 length equals 15 residues. Germline V gene sequence: CDR1 MNHEY, CDR2 SMNVEV (reference sequence). Trimming took 7 bases from V and 5 from J; bases not matched to a gene: 14.

The CDR3 loop reads CASGPRGETQYF. The CDR3 DNA is TGTGCCAGTGGGCCCCGTGGTGAGACCCAGTACTTC. V is TRBV6-1 and J is TRBJ2-5; no clear D. From germline, CDR1 is MNHNS and CDR2 SASEGT. This CDR3 comprises 12 residues. Trimming removed 9 bases at V and 5 bases at J, with 13 bases between.

The V and J genes are TRBV30 and TRBJ1-5; unclear D gene. This CDR3 has 15 residues. The V gene's germline CDR1 is GTSNPN and CDR2 SVGIG (reference sequence). Trimming took 0 bases from V and 2 from J, leaving 11 bases between them. The CDR3 nucleotides are TGTGCCTGGAGTGTACGAGGGAGTGGCAATCAGCCCCAGCATTTT. Amino acid sequence: CAWSVRGSGNQPQHF.

The J gene is TRBJ1-1, the V gene TRBV9; D unclear. V dropped 4 bases and J dropped 4 bases, with 17 bases sitting between them. The CDR3 is made up of 15 amino acids. CDR1 SGDLS and CDR2 YYNGEE come from the germline V gene. The CDR3 reads CASSPRTDLITEAFF. CDR3 sequence (DNA): TGTGCCAGCAGCCCCCGGACGGATTTGATCACTGAAGCTTTCTTT.

The chain couples TRBV11-2 to TRBJ1-3; D unclear. This CDR3 is built from 12 residues. Per the germline V gene, CDR1 is SGHAT and CDR2 is FQNNGV. Deletions cut 2 bases from V and 3 bases from J, with 2 bases between. Here the CDR3 DNA reads TGTGCCAGCAGCTTAAATGGAAACACCATATATTTT. As protein: CASSLNGNTIYF.

The chain carries TRBV19 and TRBJ1-3; 7 bases map to TRBD1. Trimming at V came to 9 bases and at J to 12 bases, leaving 8 bases not matched to a gene. CDR1 and CDR2 from the germline V gene are LNHDA and SQIVND (reference sequence). CDR3 size: 11 residues. CDR3 DNA sequence: TGTGCCAGCTCGAACAGGGGATTCATATATTTT. Its protein is CASSNRGFIYF.

The chain employs TRBV7-2 and TRBJ2-2, with 13 positions matching TRBD2. J gave up 9 bases and V 4 bases, and 5 bases lay outside the gene matches. CDR3 size: 15 residues. CDR1 is SGHTA and CDR2 is FQGNSA in the germline V gene. The CDR3 coding sequence is TGTGCCAGCAGCTACGGACTAGCGGGAGTTTGGGAGCTGTTTTTT. Protein product: CASSYGLAGVWELFF.